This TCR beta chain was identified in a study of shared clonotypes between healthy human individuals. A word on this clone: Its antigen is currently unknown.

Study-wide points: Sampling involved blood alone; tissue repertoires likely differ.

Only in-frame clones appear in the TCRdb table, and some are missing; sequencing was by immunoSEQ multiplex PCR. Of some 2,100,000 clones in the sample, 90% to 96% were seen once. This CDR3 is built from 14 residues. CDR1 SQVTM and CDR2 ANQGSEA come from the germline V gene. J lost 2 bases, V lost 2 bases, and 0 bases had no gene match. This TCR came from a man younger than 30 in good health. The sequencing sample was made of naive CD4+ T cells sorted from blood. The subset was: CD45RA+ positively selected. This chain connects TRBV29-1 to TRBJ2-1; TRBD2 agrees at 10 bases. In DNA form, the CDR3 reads TGCAGCGTTGAACTAGCGGGAGCCTACAATGAGCAGTTCTTC. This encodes CSVELAGAYNEQFF.